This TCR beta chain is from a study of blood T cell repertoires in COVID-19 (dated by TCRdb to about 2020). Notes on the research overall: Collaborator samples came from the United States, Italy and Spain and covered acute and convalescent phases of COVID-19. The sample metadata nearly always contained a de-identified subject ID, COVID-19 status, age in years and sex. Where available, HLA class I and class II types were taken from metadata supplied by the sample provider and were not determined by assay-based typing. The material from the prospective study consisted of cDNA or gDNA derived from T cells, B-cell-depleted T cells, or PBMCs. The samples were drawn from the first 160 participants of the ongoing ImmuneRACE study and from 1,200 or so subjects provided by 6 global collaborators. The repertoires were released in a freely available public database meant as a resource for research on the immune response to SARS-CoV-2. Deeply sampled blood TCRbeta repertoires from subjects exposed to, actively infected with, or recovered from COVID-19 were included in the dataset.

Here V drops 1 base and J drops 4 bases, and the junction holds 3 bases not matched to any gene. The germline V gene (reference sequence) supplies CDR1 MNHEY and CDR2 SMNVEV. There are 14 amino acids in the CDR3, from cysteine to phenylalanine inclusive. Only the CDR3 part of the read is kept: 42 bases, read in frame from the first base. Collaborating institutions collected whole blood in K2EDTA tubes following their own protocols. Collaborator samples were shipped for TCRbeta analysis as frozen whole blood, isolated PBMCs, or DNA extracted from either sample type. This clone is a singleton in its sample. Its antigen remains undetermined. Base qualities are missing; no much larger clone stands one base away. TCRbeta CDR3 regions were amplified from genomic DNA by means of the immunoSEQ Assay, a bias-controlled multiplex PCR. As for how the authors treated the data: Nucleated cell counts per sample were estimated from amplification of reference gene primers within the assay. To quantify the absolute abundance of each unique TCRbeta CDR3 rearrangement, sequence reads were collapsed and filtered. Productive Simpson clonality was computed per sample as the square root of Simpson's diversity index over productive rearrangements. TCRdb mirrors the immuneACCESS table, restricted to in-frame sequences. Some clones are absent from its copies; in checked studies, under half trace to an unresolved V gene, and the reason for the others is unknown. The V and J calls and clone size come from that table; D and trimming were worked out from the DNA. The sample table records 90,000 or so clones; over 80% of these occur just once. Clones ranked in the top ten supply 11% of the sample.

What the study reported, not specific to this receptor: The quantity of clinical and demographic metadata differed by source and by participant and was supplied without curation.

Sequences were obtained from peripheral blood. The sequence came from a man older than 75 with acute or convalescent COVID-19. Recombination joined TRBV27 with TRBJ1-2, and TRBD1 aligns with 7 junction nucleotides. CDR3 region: CASSLFAGGYGYTF. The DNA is TGTGCCAGCAGTTTATTTGCAGGGGGCTATGGCTACACCTTC.